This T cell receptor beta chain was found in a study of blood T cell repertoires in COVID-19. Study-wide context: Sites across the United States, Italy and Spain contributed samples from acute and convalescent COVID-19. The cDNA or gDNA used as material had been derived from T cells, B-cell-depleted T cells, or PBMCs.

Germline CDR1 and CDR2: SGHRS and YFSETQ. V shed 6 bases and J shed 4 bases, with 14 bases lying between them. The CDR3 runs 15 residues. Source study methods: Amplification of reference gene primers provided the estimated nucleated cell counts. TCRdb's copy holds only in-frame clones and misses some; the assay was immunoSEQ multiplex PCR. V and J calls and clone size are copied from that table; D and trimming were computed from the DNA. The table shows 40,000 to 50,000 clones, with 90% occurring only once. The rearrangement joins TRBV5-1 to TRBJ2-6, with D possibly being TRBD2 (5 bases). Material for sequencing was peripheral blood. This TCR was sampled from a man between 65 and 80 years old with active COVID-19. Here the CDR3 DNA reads TGCGCCAGCACCAGCACCCCGGGGGGGGCCAACGTCCTGACTTTC. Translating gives CASTSTPGGANVLTF.